The next 30 T cell receptor beta chains were all read from a single sample in a study of cytomegalovirus exposure and HLA in healthy donors. Researchers ran the PCR with 60 Vbeta and 13 Jbeta primers. The method was immunoSEQ multiplex PCR; TCRdb's version includes in-frame clones alone and lacks a portion of them. The table has fewer than 200,000 clones, approximately 74% seen once. The specimen was PBMCs. The receptors were gathered from a woman in her thirties in good health and CMV-seronegative.

The rearrangement joins TRBV9 to TRBJ2-5; 7 bases fit TRBD1. Germline CDR1 SGDLS, CDR2 YYNGEE. The CDR3 spans 15 residues. Unmatched junction bases numbered 10, after V lost 4 bases and J lost 4 bases. The CDR3 DNA is TGTGCCAGCAGCAAGAACAGGGGCCTCACAGAGACCCAGTACTTC. It translates to CASSKNRGLTETQYF.

The chain combines TRBV6-1 with TRBJ1-1; 10 bases fit TRBD1. The CDR3 contains 13 residues. J was trimmed by 6 bases and V by 4 bases; bases with no gene match: 2. Germline V gives CDR1 MNHNS, CDR2 SASEGT. CDR3 bases: TGTGCCAGCAGTGGGGACAGGGGCCCTGAAGCTTTCTTT. Its translation: CASSGDRGPEAFF.

This clone has only a few counts. This chain uses TRBV28 with TRBJ2-7, with 10 bases matching TRBD1. The J segment lost 4 bases and the V segment lost 6 bases, leaving 3 bases of the junction unmatched. The length of the CDR3 is 13 residues. CDR1 MDHEN and CDR2 SYDVKM come from the germline V gene. As DNA, the CDR3 is TGTGCCAGCAGGTTGGGACAGGGGTACGAGCAGTACTTC. This encodes CASRLGQGYEQYF.

The chain couples TRBV7-6 to TRBJ1-2; tentatively, D is TRBD1 (6 bases). The germline CDR1 and CDR2 sequences are SGHVS and FNYEAQ. V was pared by 3 bases and J by 2 bases, with 13 bases between. This CDR3 is built from 15 residues. This chain's CDR3 is CASSLEDSLNYGYTF. CDR3 nucleotides: TGTGCCAGCAGCTTGGAGGACAGTTTAAACTATGGCTACACCTTC.

The V gene is TRBV21-1, the J gene TRBJ2-7; TRBD2, the D gene given by the table, was not confirmed from the DNA. TRBV21-1 corresponds to a pseudogene. The CDR3 covers 20 residues. The CDR3 DNA reads TGTGCCAGCAGCAACGCCCTGATAGGGCTAGCGGGAAGCGAACGGCACGAGCAGTACTTC. Translating it yields CASSNALIGLAGSERHEQYF.

The chain carries TRBV5-4 and TRBJ2-5; weak D call: TRBD2 (6 bases). Trimming stripped 4 bases from V and 2 bases from J, with 9 bases between. Germline CDR1 is SGHNT and CDR2 is YYREEE (reference sequence). This CDR3 has 13 amino acids. The CDR3 here is CASSGRTQETQYF. The CDR3 bases are TGTGCCAGCAGCGGGAGGACTCAAGAGACCCAGTACTTC. The full variable domain, with the rest looked up from reference TRBV5-4 and TRBJ2-5, is ETGVTQSPTHLIKTRGQQVTLRCSSQSGHNTVSWYQQALGQGPQFIFQYYREEENGRGNFPPRFSGLQFPNYSSELNVNALELDDSALYLCASSGRTQETQYFGPGTRLLVL.

This sequence joins TRBV28 and TRBJ1-3; D is perhaps TRBD1 (5 bases). The CDR3 is 15 amino acids. Germline CDR1 MDHEN, CDR2 SYDVKM. V was trimmed by 6 bases and J by 3 bases, leaving 15 bases between them. CDR3 nucleotides: TGTGCCAGCAGCAGAGGGAGGGGCGGTGGAAACACCATATATTTT. Its translation: CASSRGRGGGNTIYF.

V is TRBV16 and J is TRBJ2-2; 10 nucleotides agree with TRBD2. This CDR3 comprises 16 residues. V lost 4 bases to trimming and J lost 0 bases; unmatched junction nucleotides: 2. Germline CDR1 reads KGHSY; CDR2 reads FQNENV. The CDR3 DNA follows: TGTGCCAGCAGCCCTAGCGGGAGTACGAACACCGGGGAGCTGTTTTTT. It is translated as CASSPSGSTNTGELFF.

The rearrangement uses TRBV4-3 and TRBJ1-4, with TRBD1 as a possible D gene (5 bases). V was pared by 1 base and J by 5 bases, with 11 bases between. CDR1 is LGHNA, CDR2 YSLEER, per germline. The length of the CDR3 is 15 residues. In DNA form, the CDR3 reads TGCGCCAGCAGCCAAGTAAGGGGATGGAATGAAAAACTGTTTTTT. It codes for CASSQVRGWNEKLFF.

The V gene is TRBV7-9, the J gene TRBJ2-1, with TRBD2 matching over 14 bases. Trimming at V came to 2 bases and at J to 8 bases, leaving 8 bases not matched to a gene. Germline V gene sequence: CDR1 SEHNR, CDR2 FQNEAQ (reference sequence). The CDR3 spans 17 residues. As DNA, the CDR3 is TGTGCCAGCAGCTTACGATCTGGGACTAGCGGGAGATATGAGCAGTTCTTC. This translates into CASSLRSGTSGRYEQFF.

The chain recombines TRBV5-4 with TRBJ2-6; D ambiguous. Trimming left V 0 bases short and J 0 bases short, with 4 bases between. The germline V gene encodes CDR1 SGHNT and CDR2 YYREEE (reference sequence). The CDR3 covers 15 residues. Here the CDR3 DNA reads TGTGCCAGCAGCTTGGCGAGCTCTGGGGCCAACGTCCTGACTTTC. Protein product: CASSLASSGANVLTF.

This clone was detected only a few times. This chain uses TRBV9 with TRBJ1-5; no clear D. Germline V CDR1 and CDR2: SGDLS, YYNGEE. The CDR3 runs to 13 residues. V was pared by 3 bases and J by 10 bases, with 14 bases between. The DNA for the CDR3 is TGTGCCAGCAGCGCGGACGGGAAGGAACCCCAGCATTTT. This translates into CASSADGKEPQHF.

This chain links TRBV10-3 with TRBJ2-5, with TRBD2 matching 15 bases. The DNA matches TRBJ2-7 better at its end, which makes the J call doubtful. The germline gives CDR1 ENHRY, CDR2 SYGVKD. The CDR3 is 13 residues long. The CDR3 region is CAMGLAGGNEQYF. Written as DNA, the CDR3 is TGTGCCATGGGACTAGCGGGGGGCAACGAGCAGTACTTC.

The sample holds one count of this clone. The chain couples TRBV7-9 to TRBJ2-5; 10 bases are a match to TRBD2. CDR3 size: 16 residues. Germline loops: CDR1 SEHNR, CDR2 FQNEAQ (reference sequence). With 5 bases clipped from V and 4 bases from J, the junction kept 10 bases outside the gene matches. The CDR3 reads CASSPGLAAVRETQYF. The CDR3 DNA sequence: TGTGCCAGCAGCCCAGGACTAGCGGCTGTGAGAGAGACCCAGTACTTC.

The chain carries TRBV5-6 and TRBJ2-1, with 10 bases aligning to TRBD2. In germline, CDR1 is SGHDT, CDR2 YYEEEE. The CDR3 is 17 amino acids. Trimming cost V 0 bases and J 4 bases; bases outside gene matches: 7. The CDR3 sequence: CASSLVLAGDLYNEQFF. In DNA, the CDR3 is TGTGCCAGCAGCTTGGTCCTAGCGGGAGACCTTTACAATGAGCAGTTCTTC. The full variable domain, completed using reference TRBV5-6 and TRBJ2-1, is DAGVTQSPTHLIKTRGQQVTLRCSPKSGHDTVSWYQQALGQGPQFIFQYYEEEERQRGNFPDRFSGHQFPNYSSELNVNALLLGDSALYLCASSLVLAGDLYNEQFFGPGTRLTVL.

The rearrangement joins TRBV19 to TRBJ1-6, with a weak D call TRBD1 (5 bases). Germline V gene sequence: CDR1 LNHDA, CDR2 SQIVND (reference sequence). Trimming took off 5 bases at V and 7 bases at J, with 9 bases between the two ends. The CDR3 has 13 residues. CDR3 in DNA: TGTGCCAGTAGTTATTACAGGAATTCACCCCTCCACTTT. This encodes CASSYYRNSPLHF. Drawing the rest from reference TRBV19 and TRBJ1-6, the complete variable domain is DGGITQSPKYLFRKEGQNVTLSCEQNLNHDAMYWYRQDPGQGLRLIYYSQIVNDFQKGDIAEGYSVSREKKESFPLTVTSAQKNPTAFYLCASSYYRNSPLHFGNGTRLTVT.

With regard to this clone: Germline and junction disagree at one end, which may indicate a read error. The chain carries TRBV7-7 and TRBJ2-1; 11 nucleotides align to TRBD2. The germline CDR1 and CDR2 sequences are SSHAT and FNYEAQ (reference sequence). This CDR3 comprises 16 residues. The CDR3 spells CASSPASTSGMHEQFF. Here the CDR3 DNA reads TGTGCTAGCAGCCCCGCTTCGACTAGCGGGATGCATGAGCAGTTCTTC.

This chain links TRBV27 with TRBJ2-7; D ambiguous. Trimming pared 5 bases from V and 5 bases from J, leaving 13 bases between. Germline CDR1 is MNHEY and CDR2 is SMNVEV (reference sequence). The CDR3 is 13 amino acids. The CDR3 here is CASSPMTYNEQYF. CDR3 bases: TGTGCCAGCAGTCCTATGACATACAACGAGCAGTACTTC.

The chain has TRBV6-6 and TRBJ1-1; maybe TRBD1 (5 bases). Trimming took 5 bases from V and 5 from J, leaving 15 bases between them. Germline V gives CDR1 MNHNY, CDR2 SVGAGI (reference sequence). The length of the CDR3 is 14 residues. In DNA form, the CDR3 reads TGTGCCAGCAGTACCCGGGGCGGGGTGACTGAAGCTTTCTTT. It codes for CASSTRGGVTEAFF.

The chain couples TRBV5-6 to TRBJ1-4; D not certain. CDR1 is SGHDT, CDR2 YYEEEE, per germline. V lost 0 bases and J 7 bases, leaving 10 bases between the germline ends. This CDR3 comprises 14 residues. In DNA, the CDR3 is TGTGCCAGCAGCTTGGGGGTTTACAGTGAAAAACTGTTTTTT. Protein sequence: CASSLGVYSEKLFF.

V and J are TRBV6-6 and TRBJ2-7; 9 bases agree with TRBD2. CDR1 is MNHNY and CDR2 is SVGAGI in the germline V gene (reference sequence). After removal of 4 bases from V and 0 bases from J, the junction contained 7 bases not matched to a gene. The CDR3 sequence is 16 residues long. CDR3 sequence (DNA): TGTGCCAGCAGTTCCCCTAGCGGGATGAGCTCCTACGAGCAGTACTTC. Protein product: CASSSPSGMSSYEQYF.

The V gene is TRBV28, the J gene TRBJ1-1, with 9 bases identical to TRBD1. The trim removed 6 bases at V and 4 bases at J, leaving 3 bases unmatched. The CDR3 has 13 residues. From germline, CDR1 is MDHEN and CDR2 SYDVKM. This chain's CDR3 is CASRKQGATEAFF. The DNA for the CDR3 is TGTGCCAGCAGGAAACAGGGGGCCACTGAAGCTTTCTTT.

The V call is TRBV19, the J call TRBJ2-7; TRBD2 matches 12 bases. The germline V gene has CDR1 LNHDA and CDR2 SQIVND (reference sequence). Trimming took 6 bases from V and 5 from J; bases not matched to a gene: 17. The CDR3 sequence is 18 residues long. CDR3 sequence reads: CASSPTGLRTSGRNEQYF. The CDR3 DNA sequence: TGTGCCAGTAGCCCCACCGGTCTCCGTACTAGCGGGAGGAACGAGCAGTACTTC.

CDR3 residues: CATSRDRGSSNQPQHF. In DNA, the CDR3 is TGTGCCACCAGCAGAGATCGGGGGAGTAGCAATCAGCCCCAGCATTTT. The chain uses TRBV15 and TRBJ1-5; D perhaps matches TRBD1 (5 bases). Trimming cost V 0 bases and J 0 bases, with 9 bases left between them. The CDR3 runs to 16 residues. From germline, CDR1 is LNHNV and CDR2 YYDKDF (reference sequence).

The rearrangement uses TRBV7-3 and TRBJ2-7; 9 bases are shared with TRBD2. The CDR3 loop spans 15 amino acids. Trimming at V came to 5 bases and at J to 3 bases, leaving 8 bases not matched to a gene. Germline V CDR1 and CDR2: SGHTA, FQGTGA. CDR3 nucleotides: TGTGCCAGCAGCCTTGTAGCGGGGGCTATCTACGAGCAGTACTTC. Translating it yields CASSLVAGAIYEQYF.

J is TRBJ1-6 and V is TRBV5-5; D uncertain. CDR1 is SGHKS and CDR2 is YYEKEE in the germline V gene (reference sequence). Trimming cost V 4 bases and J 7 bases, with 15 bases left between them. The CDR3 loop spans 15 amino acids. The CDR3 here is CASSQTNFRNSPLHF. CDR3 nucleotide sequence: TGTGCCAGCAGCCAAACCAATTTTCGGAATTCACCCCTCCACTTT.

The CDR3 sequence: CASSLVLYEQYF. In DNA, the CDR3 is TGTGCCAGCAGCTTAGTACTCTACGAGCAGTACTTC. The chain is built from TRBV11-2 and TRBJ2-7; D ambiguous. Trimming took 1 base from V and 3 from J, leaving 4 bases between them. Germline V gives CDR1 SGHAT, CDR2 FQNNGV. CDR3 size: 12 residues.

This clone has more than one count but fewer than ten. This chain links TRBV7-2 with TRBJ2-7, with 8 bases that match TRBD2. Per germline, CDR1 SGHTA and CDR2 FQGNSA. There are 17 residues in the CDR3. With V trimmed by 3 bases and J by 6 bases, 16 bases remained unmatched. The CDR3, as DNA: TGTGCCAGCAGCTTTAGGTCGTATGCCTCCGCGGGAGGCGAGCAGTACTTC. It is translated as CASSFRSYASAGGEQYF.

The J gene is TRBJ1-4, the V gene TRBV5-1; tentatively, D is TRBD1 (5 bases). CDR1 and CDR2 from the germline V gene are SGHRS and YFSETQ. There are 15 residues in the CDR3. Trimming removed 0 bases from V and 5 bases from J, with 11 bases in between. CDR3 amino acids: CASSLVRGLNEKLFF. The DNA of the CDR3 is TGCGCCAGCAGCTTGGTTCGGGGACTAAATGAAAAACTGTTTTTT.

This chain's CDR3 is CASSHIDRAASYEQYF. In DNA form, the CDR3 reads TGTGCCAGCAGCCACATAGACAGGGCCGCATCCTACGAGCAGTACTTC. The rearrangement joins TRBV7-9 to TRBJ2-7; 7 nucleotides align to TRBD1. Germline V CDR1 and CDR2: SEHNR, FQNEAQ (reference sequence). Trimming at V came to 5 bases and at J to 1 base, leaving 11 bases not matched to a gene. The CDR3 spans 16 residues.